This T cell receptor beta chain stems from a study of T-cell reconstitution after alpha-beta-depleted transplantation in children. The study's findings and limits: By one year post-transplant, T-cell counts and diversity largely arose from T cells that were newly produced. Recipient T cells and thymic progenitors that survived gave rise to the high TCRbeta diversity observed at day 60 in some patients. About two months after transplant, alpha-beta T cells reportedly came from several hundred expanded graft clones.

Trimming pared 3 bases from V and 0 bases from J, leaving 20 bases between. CDR3 size: 18 residues. As regards this clonotype: Its antigen is still unknown.

Unique molecular identifiers were used to barcode this TCRbeta library. TCRdb called the PCR reads again in MiXCR, with one record for every CDR3 protein. The repertoire consists of 550,000 to 600,000 distinct CDR3 sequences, with about 23% occurring once and the leading ten covering 14%. The V and J genes are TRBV12-3 or TRBV12-4 and TRBJ1-2; D gene unclear. The source was PBMCs, mostly from graft donor cells, collected 360 days after TCRalphabeta/CD19-depleted stem cell transplant. The origin of this receptor is a boy under two years old who had a stem cell transplant for acute myeloid leukemia, so the T cells may come from the graft donor. DNA of the CDR3: TGTGCCAGCAGTTTGAACTTTGGCAGCACAAACGCTAACTATGGCTACACCTTC. The encoded protein is CASSLNFGSTNANYGYTF.